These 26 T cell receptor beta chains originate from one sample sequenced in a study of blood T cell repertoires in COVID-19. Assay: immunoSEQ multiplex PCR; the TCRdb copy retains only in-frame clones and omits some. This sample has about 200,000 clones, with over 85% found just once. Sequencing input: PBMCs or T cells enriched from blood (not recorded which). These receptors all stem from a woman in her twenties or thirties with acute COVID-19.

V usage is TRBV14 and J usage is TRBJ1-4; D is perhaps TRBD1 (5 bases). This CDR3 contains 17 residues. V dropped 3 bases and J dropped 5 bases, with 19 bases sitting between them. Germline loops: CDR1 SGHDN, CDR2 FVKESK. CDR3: CASSHPSWQGMNEKLFF. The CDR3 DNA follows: TGTGCCAGCAGCCACCCCTCGTGGCAGGGAATGAATGAAAAACTGTTTTTT. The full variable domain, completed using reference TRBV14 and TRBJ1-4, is EAGVTQFPSHSVIEKGQTVTLRCDPISGHDNLYWYRRVMGKEIKFLLHFVKESKQDESGMPNNRFLAERTGGTYSTLKVQPAELEDSGVYFCASSHPSWQGMNEKLFFGSGTQLSVL.

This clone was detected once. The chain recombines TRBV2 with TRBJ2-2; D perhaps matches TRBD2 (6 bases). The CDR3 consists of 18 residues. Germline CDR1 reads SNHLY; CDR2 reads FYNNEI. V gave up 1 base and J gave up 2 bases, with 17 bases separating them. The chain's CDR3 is CASSEEEGRIFNTGELFF. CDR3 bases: TGTGCCAGCAGTGAAGAGGAGGGGCGGATTTTCAACACCGGGGAGCTGTTTTTT.

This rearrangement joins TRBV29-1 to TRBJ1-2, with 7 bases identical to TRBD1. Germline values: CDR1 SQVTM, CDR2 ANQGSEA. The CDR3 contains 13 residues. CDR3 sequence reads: CSYLTGANYGYTF. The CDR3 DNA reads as TGCAGTTACTTAACAGGGGCTAACTATGGCTACACCTTC. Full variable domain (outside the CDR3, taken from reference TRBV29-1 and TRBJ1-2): SAVISQKPSRDICQRGTSLTIQCQVDSQVTMMFWYRQQPGQSLTLIATANQGSEATYESGFVIDKFPISRPNLTFSTLTVSNMSPEDSSIYLCSYLTGANYGYTFGSGTRLTVV.

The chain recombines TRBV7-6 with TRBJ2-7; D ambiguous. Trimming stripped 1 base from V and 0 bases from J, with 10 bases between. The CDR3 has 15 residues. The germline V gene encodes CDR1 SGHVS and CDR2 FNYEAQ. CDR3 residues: CASSLVGRYSYEQYF. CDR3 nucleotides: TGTGCCAGCAGCTTAGTTGGCAGGTACTCCTACGAGCAGTACTTC.

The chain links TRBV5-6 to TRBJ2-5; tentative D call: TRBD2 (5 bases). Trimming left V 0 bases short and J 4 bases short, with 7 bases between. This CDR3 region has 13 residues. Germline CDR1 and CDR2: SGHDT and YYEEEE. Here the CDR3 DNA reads TGTGCCAGCAGCTTGGAGGCGGGAGAGACCCAGTACTTC. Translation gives CASSLEAGETQYF.

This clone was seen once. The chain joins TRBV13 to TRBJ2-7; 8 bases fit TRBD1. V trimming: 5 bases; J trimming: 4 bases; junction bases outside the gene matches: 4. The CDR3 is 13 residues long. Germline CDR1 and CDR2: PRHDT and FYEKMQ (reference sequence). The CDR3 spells CASSLGQGYEQYF. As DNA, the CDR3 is TGTGCCAGCAGCCTCGGACAGGGTTACGAGCAGTACTTC.

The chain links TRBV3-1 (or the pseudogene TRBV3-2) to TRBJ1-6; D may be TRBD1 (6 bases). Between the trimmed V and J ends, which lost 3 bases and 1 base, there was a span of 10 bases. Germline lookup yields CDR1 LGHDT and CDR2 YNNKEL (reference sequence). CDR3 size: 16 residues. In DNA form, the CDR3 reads TGTGCCAGCAGCCACCAACAGGGATCCTATAATTCACCCCTCCACTTT. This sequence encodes CASSHQQGSYNSPLHF.

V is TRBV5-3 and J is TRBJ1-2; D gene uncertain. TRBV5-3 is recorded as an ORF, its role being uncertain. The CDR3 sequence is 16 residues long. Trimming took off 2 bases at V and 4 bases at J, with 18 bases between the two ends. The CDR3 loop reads CARSFPANAASYGYTF. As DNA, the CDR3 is TGTGCCAGAAGCTTCCCAGCCAATGCGGCCAGCTATGGCTACACCTTC.

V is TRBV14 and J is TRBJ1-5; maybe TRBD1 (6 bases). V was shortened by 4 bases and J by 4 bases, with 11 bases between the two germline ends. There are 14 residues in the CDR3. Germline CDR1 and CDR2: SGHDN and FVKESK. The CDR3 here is CASSRTGTNQPQHF. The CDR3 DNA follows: TGTGCCAGCAGCCGAACAGGGACAAATCAGCCCCAGCATTTT.

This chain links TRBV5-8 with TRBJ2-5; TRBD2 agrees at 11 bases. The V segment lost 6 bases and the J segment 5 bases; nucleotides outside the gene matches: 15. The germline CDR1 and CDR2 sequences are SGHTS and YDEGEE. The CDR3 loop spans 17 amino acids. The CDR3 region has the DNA TGTGCCAGCACCCTGACAACCGGGACTAGCGGAATCGAGACCCAGTACTTC. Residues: CASTLTTGTSGIETQYF.

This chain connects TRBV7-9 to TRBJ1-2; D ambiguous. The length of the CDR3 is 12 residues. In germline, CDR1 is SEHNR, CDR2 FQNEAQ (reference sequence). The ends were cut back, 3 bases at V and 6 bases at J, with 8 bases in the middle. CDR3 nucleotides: TGTGCCAGCAGCTTGGTGGCAGATGGCTACACCTTC. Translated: CASSLVADGYTF.

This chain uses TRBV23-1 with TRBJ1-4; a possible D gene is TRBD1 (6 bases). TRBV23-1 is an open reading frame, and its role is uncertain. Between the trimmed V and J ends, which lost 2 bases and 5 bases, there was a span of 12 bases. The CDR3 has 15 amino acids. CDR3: CASSQNREENEKLFF. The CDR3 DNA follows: TGCGCCAGCAGTCAAAACAGGGAAGAGAATGAAAAACTGTTTTTT.

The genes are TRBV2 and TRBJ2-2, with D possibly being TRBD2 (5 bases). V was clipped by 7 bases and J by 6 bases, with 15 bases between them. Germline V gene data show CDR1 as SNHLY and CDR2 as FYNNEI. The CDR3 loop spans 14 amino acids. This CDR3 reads CASTLDRGPGELFF. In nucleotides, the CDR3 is TGTGCCAGCACCCTGGACCGGGGTCCCGGGGAGCTGTTTTTT.

Here the CDR3 DNA reads TGTGCCAGCAGCTTAACAGGGTTGGGCACAGATACGCAGTATTTT. As protein: CASSLTGLGTDTQYF. The V and J genes are TRBV11-2 and TRBJ2-3, with D possibly TRBD1 on 6 matching bases. The CDR3 covers 15 residues. The V gene lost 2 bases and the J gene lost 1 base, with 10 bases spanning the gap. Germline values: CDR1 SGHAT, CDR2 FQNNGV.

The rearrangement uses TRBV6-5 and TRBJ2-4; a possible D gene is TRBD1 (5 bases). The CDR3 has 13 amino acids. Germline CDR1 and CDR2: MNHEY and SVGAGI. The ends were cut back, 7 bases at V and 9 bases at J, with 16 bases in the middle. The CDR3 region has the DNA TGTGCCAGCACGGCTAGGGGTCGCAGCATTCAGTACTTC. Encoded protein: CASTARGRSIQYF.

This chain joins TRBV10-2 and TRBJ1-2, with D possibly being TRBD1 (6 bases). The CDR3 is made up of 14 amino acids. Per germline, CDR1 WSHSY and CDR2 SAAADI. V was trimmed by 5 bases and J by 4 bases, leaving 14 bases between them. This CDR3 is CASSFDRSGYGYTF. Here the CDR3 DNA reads TGCGCCAGCAGTTTCGACAGGTCAGGCTATGGCTACACCTTC.

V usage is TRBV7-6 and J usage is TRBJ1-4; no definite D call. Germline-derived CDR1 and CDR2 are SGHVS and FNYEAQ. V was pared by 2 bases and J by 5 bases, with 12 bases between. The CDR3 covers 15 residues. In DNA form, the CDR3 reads TGTGCCAGCAGCTTATATCGAGGGAAGAATGAAAAACTGTTTTTT. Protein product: CASSLYRGKNEKLFF.

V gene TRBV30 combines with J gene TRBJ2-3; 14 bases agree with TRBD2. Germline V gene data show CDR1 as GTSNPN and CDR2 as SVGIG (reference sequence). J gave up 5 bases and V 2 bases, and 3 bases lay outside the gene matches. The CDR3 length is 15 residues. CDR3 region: CAWSPGLAGGDTQYF. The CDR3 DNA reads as TGTGCCTGGAGTCCCGGACTAGCGGGGGGAGATACGCAGTATTTT.

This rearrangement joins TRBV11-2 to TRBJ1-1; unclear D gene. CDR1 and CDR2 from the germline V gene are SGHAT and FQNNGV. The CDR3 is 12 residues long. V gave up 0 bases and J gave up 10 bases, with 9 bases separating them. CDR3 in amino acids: CASSLEQVTAFF. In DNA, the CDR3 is TGTGCCAGCAGCTTAGAGCAGGTTACAGCTTTCTTT.

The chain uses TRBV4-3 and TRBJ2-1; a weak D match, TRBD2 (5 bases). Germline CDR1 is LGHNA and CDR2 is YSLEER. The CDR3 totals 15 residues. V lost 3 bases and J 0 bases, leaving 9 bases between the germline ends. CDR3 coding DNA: TGCGCCAGCAGCCACGGGGTCTCCTCCTACAATGAGCAGTTCTTC. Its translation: CASSHGVSSYNEQFF.

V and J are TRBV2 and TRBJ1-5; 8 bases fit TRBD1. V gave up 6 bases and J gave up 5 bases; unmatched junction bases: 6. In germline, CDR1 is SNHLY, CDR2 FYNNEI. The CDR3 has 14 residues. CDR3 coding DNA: TGTGCCAGCAGCCGGACAGGGATCGATCAGCCCCAGCATTTT. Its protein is CASSRTGIDQPQHF. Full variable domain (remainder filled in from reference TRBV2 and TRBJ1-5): EPEVTQTPSHQVTQMGQEVILRCVPISNHLYFYWYRQILGQKVEFLVSFYNNEISEKSEIFDDQFSVERPDGSNFTLKIRSTKLEDSAMYFCASSRTGIDQPQHFGDGTRLSIL.

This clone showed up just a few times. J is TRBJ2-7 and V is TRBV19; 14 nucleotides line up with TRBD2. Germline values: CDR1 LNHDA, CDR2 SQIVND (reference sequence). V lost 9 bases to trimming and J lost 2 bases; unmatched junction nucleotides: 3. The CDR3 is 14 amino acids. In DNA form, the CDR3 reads TGTGCCAGCAGGACTAGCGGGAGGCCCTACGAGCAGTACTTC. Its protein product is CASRTSGRPYEQYF.

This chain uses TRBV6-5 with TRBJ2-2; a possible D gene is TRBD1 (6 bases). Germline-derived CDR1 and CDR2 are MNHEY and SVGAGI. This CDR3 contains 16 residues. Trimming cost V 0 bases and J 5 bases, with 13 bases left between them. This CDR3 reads CASSYSDRGGTGELFF. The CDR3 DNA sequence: TGTGCCAGCAGTTACTCGGACAGAGGGGGAACCGGGGAGCTGTTTTTT.

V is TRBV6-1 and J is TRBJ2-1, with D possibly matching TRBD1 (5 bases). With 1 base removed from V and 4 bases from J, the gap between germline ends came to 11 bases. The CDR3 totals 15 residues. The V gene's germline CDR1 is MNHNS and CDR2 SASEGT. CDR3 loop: CASSEVEDIYNEQFF. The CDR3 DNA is TGTGCCAGCAGTGAAGTTGAGGACATATACAATGAGCAGTTCTTC.

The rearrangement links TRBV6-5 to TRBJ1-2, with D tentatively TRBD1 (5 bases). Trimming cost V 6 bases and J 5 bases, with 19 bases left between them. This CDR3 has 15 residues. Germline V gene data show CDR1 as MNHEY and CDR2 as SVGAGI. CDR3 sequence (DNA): TGTGCCAGCAGACCACCCCAGACAGAACTATATGGCTACACCTTC. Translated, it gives CASRPPQTELYGYTF.

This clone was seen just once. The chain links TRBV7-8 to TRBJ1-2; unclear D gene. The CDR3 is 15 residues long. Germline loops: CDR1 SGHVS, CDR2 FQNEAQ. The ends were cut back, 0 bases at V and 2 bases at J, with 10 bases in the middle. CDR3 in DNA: TGTGCCAGCAGCTTAGCTTGGCAGGCGAACTATGGCTACACCTTC. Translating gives CASSLAWQANYGYTF.